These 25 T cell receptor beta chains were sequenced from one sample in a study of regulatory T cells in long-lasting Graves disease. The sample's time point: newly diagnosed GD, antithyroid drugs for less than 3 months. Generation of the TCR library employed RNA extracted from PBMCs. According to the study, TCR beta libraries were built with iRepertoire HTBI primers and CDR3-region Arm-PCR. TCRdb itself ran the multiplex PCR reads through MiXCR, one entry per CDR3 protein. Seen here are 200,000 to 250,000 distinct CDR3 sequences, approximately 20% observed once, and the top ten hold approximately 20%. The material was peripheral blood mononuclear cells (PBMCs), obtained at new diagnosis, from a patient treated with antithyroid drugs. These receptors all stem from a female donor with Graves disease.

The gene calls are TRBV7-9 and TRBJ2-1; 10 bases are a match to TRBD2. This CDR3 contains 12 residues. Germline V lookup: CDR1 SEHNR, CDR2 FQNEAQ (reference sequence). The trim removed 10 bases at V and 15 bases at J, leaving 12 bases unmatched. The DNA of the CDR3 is TGTGCCACCCAGTCCAGCGGGAGGGTCATGTTCTTC. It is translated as CATQSSGRVMFF.

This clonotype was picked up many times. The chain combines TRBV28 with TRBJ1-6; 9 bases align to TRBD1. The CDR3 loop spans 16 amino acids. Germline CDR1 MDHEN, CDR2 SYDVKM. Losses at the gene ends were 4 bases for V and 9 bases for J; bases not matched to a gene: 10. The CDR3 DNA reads TGTGCCAGCAGTTACACCGGGACAGGGATCGTTTCACCCCTCCACTTT. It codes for CASSYTGTGIVSPLHF.

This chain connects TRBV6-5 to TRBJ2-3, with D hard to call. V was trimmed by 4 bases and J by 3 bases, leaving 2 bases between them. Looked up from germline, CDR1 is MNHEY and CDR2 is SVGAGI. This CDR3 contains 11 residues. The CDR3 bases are TGTGCCAGCAGTTGGACAGATACGCAGTATTTT. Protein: CASSWTDTQYF.

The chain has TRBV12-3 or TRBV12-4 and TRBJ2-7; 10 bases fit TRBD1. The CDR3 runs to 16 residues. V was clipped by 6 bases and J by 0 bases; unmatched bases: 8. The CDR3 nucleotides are TGTGCCAGCAGGTTCGGGACAGGGGTTAGCTCCTACGAGCAGTACTTC. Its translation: CASRFGTGVSSYEQYF.

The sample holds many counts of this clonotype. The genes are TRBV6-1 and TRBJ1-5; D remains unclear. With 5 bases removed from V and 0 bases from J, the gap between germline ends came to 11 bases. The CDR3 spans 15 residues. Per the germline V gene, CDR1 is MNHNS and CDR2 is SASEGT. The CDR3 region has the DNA TGTGCCAGCAGTCCGGACGGGCATAGCAATCAGCCCCAGCATTTT. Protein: CASSPDGHSNQPQHF.

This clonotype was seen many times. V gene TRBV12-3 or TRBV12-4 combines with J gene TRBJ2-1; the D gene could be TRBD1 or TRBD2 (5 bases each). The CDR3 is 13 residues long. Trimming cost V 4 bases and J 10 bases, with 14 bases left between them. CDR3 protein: CASSWGISGEQFF. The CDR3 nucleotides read TGTGCCAGCAGTTGGGGGATTTCAGGGGAGCAGTTCTTC.

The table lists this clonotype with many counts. CDR3 DNA sequence: TGCAGCGTTGGTGGGGGCAGGACGAACACTGAAGCTTTCTTT. Translating gives CSVGGGRTNTEAFF. V and J are TRBV29-1 and TRBJ1-1, with a weak D call TRBD1 (6 bases). This CDR3 comprises 14 residues. Trimming took off 4 bases at V and 1 base at J, with 13 bases between the two ends. Germline loops: CDR1 SQVTM, CDR2 ANQGSEA.

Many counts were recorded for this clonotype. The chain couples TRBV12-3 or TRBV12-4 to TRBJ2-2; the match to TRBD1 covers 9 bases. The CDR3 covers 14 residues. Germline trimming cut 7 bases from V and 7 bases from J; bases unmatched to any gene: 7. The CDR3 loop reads CASTPGQGYGELFF. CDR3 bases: TGTGCCAGCACTCCGGGACAGGGATACGGGGAGCTGTTTTTT.

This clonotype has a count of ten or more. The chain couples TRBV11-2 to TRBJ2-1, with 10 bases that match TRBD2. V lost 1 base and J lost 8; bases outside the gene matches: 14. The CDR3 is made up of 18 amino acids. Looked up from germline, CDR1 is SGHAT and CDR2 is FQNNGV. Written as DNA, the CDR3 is TGTGCCAGCAGCTTAGGTCCCCAGCTAGCGGGAGCCTTTGATGAGCAGTTCTTC. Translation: CASSLGPQLAGAFDEQFF.

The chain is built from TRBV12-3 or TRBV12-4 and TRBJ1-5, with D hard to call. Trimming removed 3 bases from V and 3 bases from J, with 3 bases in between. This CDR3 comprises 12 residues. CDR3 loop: CASSFNNQPQHF. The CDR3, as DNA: TGTGCCAGCAGTTTTAACAATCAGCCCCAGCATTTT.

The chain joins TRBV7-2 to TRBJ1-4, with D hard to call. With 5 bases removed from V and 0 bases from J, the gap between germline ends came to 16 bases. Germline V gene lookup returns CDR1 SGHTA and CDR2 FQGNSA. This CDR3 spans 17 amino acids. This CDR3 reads CASSRNRPEATNEKLFF. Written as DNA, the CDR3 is TGTGCCAGCAGCCGTAATCGCCCAGAAGCAACTAATGAAAAACTGTTTTTT.

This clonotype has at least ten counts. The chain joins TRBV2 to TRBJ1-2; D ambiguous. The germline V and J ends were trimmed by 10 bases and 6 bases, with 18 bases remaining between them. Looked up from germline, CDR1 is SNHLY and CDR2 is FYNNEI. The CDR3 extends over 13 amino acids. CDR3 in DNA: TGTGCCAATCACGGTCTAACCCCAAATGGCTACACCTTC. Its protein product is CANHGLTPNGYTF.

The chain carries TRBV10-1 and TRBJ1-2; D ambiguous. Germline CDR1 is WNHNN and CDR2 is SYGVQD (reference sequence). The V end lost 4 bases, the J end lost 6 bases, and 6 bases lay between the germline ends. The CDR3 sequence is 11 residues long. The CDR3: CASSGMDGYTF. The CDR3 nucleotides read TGCGCCAGCAGTGGAATGGATGGCTACACCTTC.

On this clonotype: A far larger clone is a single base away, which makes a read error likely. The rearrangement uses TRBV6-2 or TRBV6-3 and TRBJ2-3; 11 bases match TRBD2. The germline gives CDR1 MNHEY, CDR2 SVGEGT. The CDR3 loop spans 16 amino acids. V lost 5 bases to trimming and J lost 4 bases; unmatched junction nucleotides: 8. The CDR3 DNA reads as TGTGCCAGCAGTGGAGGGACTAGCGGAAACCCAGATACGCAGTATTTT. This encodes CASSGGTSGNPDTQYF.

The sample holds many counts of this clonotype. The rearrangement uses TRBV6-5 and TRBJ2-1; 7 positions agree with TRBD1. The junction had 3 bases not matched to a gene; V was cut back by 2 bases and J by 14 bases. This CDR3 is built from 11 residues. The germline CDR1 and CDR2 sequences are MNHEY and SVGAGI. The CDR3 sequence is CASSYGQGEFF. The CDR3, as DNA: TGTGCCAGCAGTTACGGGCAGGGGGAGTTCTTC.

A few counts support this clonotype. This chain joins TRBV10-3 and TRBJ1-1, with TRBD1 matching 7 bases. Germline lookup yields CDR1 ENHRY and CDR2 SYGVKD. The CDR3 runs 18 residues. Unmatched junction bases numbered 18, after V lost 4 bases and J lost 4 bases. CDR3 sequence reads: CAISGSGWTGRGSTEAFF. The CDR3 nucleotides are TGTGCCATCAGTGGTAGTGGTTGGACAGGCCGGGGTAGCACTGAAGCTTTCTTT.

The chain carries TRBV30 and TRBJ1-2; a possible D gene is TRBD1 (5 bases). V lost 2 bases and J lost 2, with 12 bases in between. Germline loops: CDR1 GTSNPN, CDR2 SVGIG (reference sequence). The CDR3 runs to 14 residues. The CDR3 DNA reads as TGTGCCTGGAGTTCCCGGGACGGGAACTATGGCTACACCTTC. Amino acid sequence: CAWSSRDGNYGYTF.

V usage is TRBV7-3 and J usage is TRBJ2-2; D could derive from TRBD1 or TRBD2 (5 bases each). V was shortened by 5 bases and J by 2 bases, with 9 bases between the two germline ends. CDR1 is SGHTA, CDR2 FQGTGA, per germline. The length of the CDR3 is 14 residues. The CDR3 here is CASSEGPNTGELFF. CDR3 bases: TGTGCCAGCAGCGAGGGACCAAACACCGGGGAGCTGTTTTTT.

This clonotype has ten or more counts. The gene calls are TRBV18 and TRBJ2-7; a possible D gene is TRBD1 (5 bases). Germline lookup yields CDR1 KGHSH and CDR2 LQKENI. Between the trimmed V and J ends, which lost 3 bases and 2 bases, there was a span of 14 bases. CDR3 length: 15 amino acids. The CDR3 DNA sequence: TGTGCCAGCTCACCTGTCGGGCAGGGCACCTACGAGCAGTACTTC. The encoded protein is CASSPVGQGTYEQYF. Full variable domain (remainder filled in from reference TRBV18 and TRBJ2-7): NAGVMQNPRHLVRRRGQEARLRCSPMKGHSHVYWYRQLPEEGLKFMVYLQKENIIDESGMPKERFSAEFPKEGPSILRIQQVVRGDSAAYFCASSPVGQGTYEQYFGPGTRLTVT.

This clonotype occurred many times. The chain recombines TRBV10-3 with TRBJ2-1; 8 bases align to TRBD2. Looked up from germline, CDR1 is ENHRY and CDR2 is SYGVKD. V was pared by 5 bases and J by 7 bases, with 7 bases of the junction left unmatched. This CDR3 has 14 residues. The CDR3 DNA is TGTGCCATCAGTCGGGAGGGCCGGGGAAATGAGCAGTTCTTC. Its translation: CAISREGRGNEQFF.

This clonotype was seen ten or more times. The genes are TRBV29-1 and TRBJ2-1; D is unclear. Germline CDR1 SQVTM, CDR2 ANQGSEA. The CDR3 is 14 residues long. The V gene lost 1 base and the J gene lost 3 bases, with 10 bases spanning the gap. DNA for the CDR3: TGCAGCGTTGAAGGACCAAGCCGCTACAATGAGCAGTTCTTC. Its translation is CSVEGPSRYNEQFF.

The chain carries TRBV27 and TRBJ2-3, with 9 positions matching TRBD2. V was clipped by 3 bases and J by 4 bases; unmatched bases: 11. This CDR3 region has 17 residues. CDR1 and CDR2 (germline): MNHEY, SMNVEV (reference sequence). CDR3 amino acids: CASSFGIDSGSSDTQYF. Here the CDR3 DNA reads TGTGCCAGCAGTTTTGGGATTGATAGCGGGAGTTCAGATACGCAGTATTTT.

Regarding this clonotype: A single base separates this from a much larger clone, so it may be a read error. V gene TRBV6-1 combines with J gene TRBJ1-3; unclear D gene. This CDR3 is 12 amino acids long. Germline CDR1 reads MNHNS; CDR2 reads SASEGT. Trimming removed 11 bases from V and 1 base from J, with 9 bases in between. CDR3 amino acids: CARKSSGNTIYF. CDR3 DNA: TGTGCCCGCAAATCTTCTGGAAACACCATATATTTT.

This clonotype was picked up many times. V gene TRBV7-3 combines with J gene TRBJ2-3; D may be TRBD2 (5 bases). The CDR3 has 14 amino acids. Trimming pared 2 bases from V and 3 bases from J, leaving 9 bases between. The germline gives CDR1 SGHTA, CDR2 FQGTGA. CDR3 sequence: CASSLSGDTDTQYF. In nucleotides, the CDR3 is TGTGCCAGCAGCTTATCCGGGGATACAGATACGCAGTATTTT.

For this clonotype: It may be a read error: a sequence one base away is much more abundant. The chain's CDR3 is CASSLPRIQETHYF. CDR3 nucleotides: TGCGCCAGCAGCCTCCCAAGGATCCAAGAGACCCATTACTTC. The chain has TRBV4-1 and TRBJ2-5; D call uncertain. The germline V gene has CDR1 MGHRA and CDR2 YSYEKL. CDR3 size: 14 residues.